A single sample is the source of the 27 T cell receptor beta chains below, sequenced in a study of T cell repertoires in cytomegalovirus infection. TCRdb reprocessed the reads via MiXCR and lists one record per CDR3 protein. The data show nearly 450,000 distinct CDR3 sequences, with 30% to 40% seen just once and 12% to 15% held by the top ten. The material sequenced was PBMCs. All receptors come from a human donor in good health (CMV status not recorded). Some clones in this sample may be carry-over from other donors' samples.

Ten or more counts support this clonotype. The chain uses TRBV7-2 and TRBJ2-3; D is uncertain. V gave up 1 base and J gave up 3 bases, with 5 bases separating them. CDR1 and CDR2 from the germline V gene are SGHTA and FQGNSA. The CDR3 loop spans 13 amino acids. Written as DNA, the CDR3 is TGTGCCAGCAGCTTAGAGAGGACAGATACGCAGTATTTT. It specifies CASSLERTDTQYF.

This clonotype has a count of ten or more. This chain uses TRBV7-2 with TRBJ2-3; D tentatively fits TRBD1 or TRBD2 (6 bases each). The V end was cut by 6 bases, the J end by 0 bases, with 10 bases between. Per the germline V gene, CDR1 is SGHTA and CDR2 is FQGNSA. CDR3 length equals 14 residues. The CDR3 is CASRQGGSTDTQYF. CDR3 nucleotides: TGTGCCAGCAGACAGGGAGGAAGCACAGATACGCAGTATTTT.

The chain carries TRBV3-1 and TRBJ1-2; D is undetermined. This CDR3 has 13 amino acids. V was shortened by 0 bases and J by 14 bases, with 16 bases between the two germline ends. Germline CDR1 LGHDT, CDR2 YNNKEL (reference sequence). CDR3: CASSQDHGSWGTF. The CDR3 DNA sequence: TGTGCCAGCAGCCAAGATCACGGAAGTTGGGGAACCTTC.

This clonotype showed up just a few times. The chain couples TRBV28 to TRBJ1-1; D not certain. CDR3 length: 11 residues. V lost 5 bases to trimming and J lost 11 bases, with 12 bases between them. The V gene's germline CDR1 is MDHEN and CDR2 SYDVKM. DNA for the CDR3: TGTGCCAGCAGTCCCGGGTTGTTGGCTTTCTTT. Protein product: CASSPGLLAFF.

Remarks on this clonotype: This may arise from a read error, as a much more abundant clone is one base away. The chain combines TRBV4-1 with TRBJ1-1; TRBD1 is a possible D gene (5 bases). The CDR3 runs 13 residues. V shed 8 bases and J shed 4 bases, with 14 bases lying between them. Germline CDR1 is MGHRA and CDR2 is YSYEKL. The CDR3 protein is CASRRGGVTEAFF. The CDR3 coding sequence is TGCGCCAGCCGCCGGGGAGGGGTCACTGAAGCTTTCTTT.

Turning to this clonotype: A much larger clone sits a single nucleotide away, making a read error possible. The chain recombines TRBV7-2 with TRBJ2-3; possibly TRBD1 or TRBD2 for D (5 bases each). The CDR3 is 14 residues long. Germline V lookup: CDR1 SGHTA, CDR2 FQGNSA. V lost 8 bases and J 5 bases, leaving 17 bases between the germline ends. DNA of the CDR3: TGTGCCAGCCGCTACAGTGGGGGAATAGATACGCAGTATTTT. This gives the protein CASRYSGGIDTQYF.

There are many counts of this clonotype. The CDR3 region is CASSSWGAGANSYEQYF. In DNA, the CDR3 is TGTGCCAGCAGCTCCTGGGGGGCAGGGGCCAACTCCTACGAGCAGTACTTC. The chain employs TRBV11-1 and TRBJ2-7; either TRBD1 or TRBD2 may supply D (6 bases each). V was pared by 4 bases and J by 0 bases, with 19 bases between. Germline loops: CDR1 SGHAT, CDR2 FQDESV (reference sequence). CDR3 length: 17 residues.

There are a few counts of this clonotype. J is TRBJ2-1 and V is TRBV24-1; D possibly corresponds to TRBD2 (6 bases). The V end lost 6 bases, the J end lost 5 bases, and 13 bases lay between the germline ends. This CDR3 is 14 amino acids long. Per the germline V gene, CDR1 is KGHDR and CDR2 is SFDVKD. The CDR3 is CATSRGNPNNEQFF. In DNA form, the CDR3 reads TGTGCCACCAGTCGGGGGAACCCTAACAATGAGCAGTTCTTC.

This clonotype has ten or more counts. The V call is TRBV19, the J call TRBJ1-5, with 8 bases lining up with TRBD1. Germline assignment: CDR1 LNHDA and CDR2 SQIVND (reference sequence). V was clipped by 6 bases and J by 1 base; unmatched bases: 5. The CDR3 loop spans 15 amino acids. The CDR3 protein is CASRMDRASNQPQHF. The CDR3 DNA is TGTGCCAGTAGAATGGACAGGGCCAGCAATCAGCCCCAGCATTTT.

This clonotype was seen repeatedly, ten times or more. The V and J genes are TRBV7-9 and TRBJ2-5; a weak D match, TRBD2 (6 bases). Germline V gene sequence: CDR1 SEHNR, CDR2 FQNEAQ (reference sequence). The V gene lost 5 bases and the J gene lost 4 bases, with 11 bases spanning the gap. The CDR3 runs 13 residues. CDR3 sequence (DNA): TGTGCCAGCAGCGCCGGGACTCTAGAGACCCAGTACTTC. It encodes CASSAGTLETQYF.

About this clonotype itself: One end of the junction is discordant with germline, which a read error may explain. The V call is TRBV6-6, the J call TRBJ2-3, with TRBD2 identical over 8 bases. The germline V gene has CDR1 MNHNY and CDR2 SVGAGI (reference sequence). This CDR3 contains 19 residues. CDR3 sequence (DNA): TGTGCCCGCAGACCCCGCGGGGGGTTTGGTTTGTATCCCCCAGATACGCAGTATTTT. Protein product: CARRPRGGFGLYPPDTQYF.

This clonotype was recorded a few times. This rearrangement joins TRBV7-2 to TRBJ1-5; D is possibly TRBD1 (5 bases). V was pared by 0 bases and J by 2 bases, with 14 bases between. Germline values: CDR1 SGHTA, CDR2 FQGNSA. This CDR3 region has 17 residues. The CDR3 coding sequence is TGTGCCAGCAGCTTAGCGGTCGGGGCCTCGGGCAATCAGCCCCAGCATTTT. Encoded protein: CASSLAVGASGNQPQHF.

This clonotype has a count of ten or more. The rearrangement links TRBV6-1 to TRBJ2-5; either TRBD1 or TRBD2 may fit D (6 bases each). The germline V gene has CDR1 MNHNS and CDR2 SASEGT. The CDR3 contains 15 residues. V lost 6 bases and J 6 bases, leaving 20 bases between the germline ends. CDR3 amino acids: CASRITGADAQTQYF. For the CDR3, the DNA is TGTGCCAGCAGAATAACGGGGGCGGACGCGCAGACCCAGTACTTC.

The chain has TRBV4-2 and TRBJ1-1; no firm D call. From germline, CDR1 is LGHNA and CDR2 YNFKEQ. CDR3 size: 13 residues. The germline V and J ends were trimmed by 0 bases and 10 bases, with 12 bases remaining between them. The CDR3 here is CASSQDEESRAFF. For the CDR3, the DNA is TGTGCCAGCAGCCAAGATGAGGAGTCCCGAGCTTTCTTT.

This clonotype has only one observation. A much larger clone differs by one base, so this may be a read error. This chain connects TRBV7-9 to TRBJ2-1, with D maybe TRBD1 (6 bases). The CDR3 covers 17 residues. Germline values: CDR1 SEHNR, CDR2 FQNEAQ (reference sequence). V lost 4 bases to trimming and J lost 5 bases, with 21 bases between them. For the CDR3, the DNA is TGTGCCAGCAGCTCCCCCAGCGTGTCAGGGGAGCACAATGAGCAGTTCTTC. Its translation is CASSSPSVSGEHNEQFF. Based on the CDR3 plus reference TRBV7-9 and TRBJ2-1, the full variable domain is DTGVSQNPRHKITKRGQNVTFRCDPISEHNRLYWYRQTLGQGPEFLTYFQNEAQLEKSRLLSDRFSAERPKGSFSTLEIQRTEQGDSAMYLCASSSPSVSGEHNEQFFGPGTRLTVL.

This clonotype appeared a few times. V and J are TRBV29-1 and TRBJ2-1; 9 bases are a match to TRBD1. Germline V gene data show CDR1 as SQVTM and CDR2 as ANQGSEA. Losses at the gene ends were 2 bases for V and 4 bases for J; bases not matched to a gene: 6. This CDR3 contains 15 residues. CDR3 DNA sequence: TGCAGCGTTGAACCTACGGGACAGGGTTACAATGAGCAGTTCTTC. Amino acid sequence: CSVEPTGQGYNEQFF.

The V call is TRBV12-3 or TRBV12-4, the J call TRBJ1-2; unclear D gene. V was pared by 5 bases and J by 5 bases, with 3 bases between. The CDR3 totals 10 residues. The DNA for the CDR3 is TGTGCCAGCAGTCAGTATGGCTACACCTTC. It translates to CASSQYGYTF.

This clonotype appeared many times. The chain couples TRBV7-2 to TRBJ1-5; D unclear. CDR1 and CDR2 from the germline V gene are SGHTA and FQGNSA. The CDR3 totals 14 residues. Trimming took 2 bases from V and 2 from J, leaving 7 bases between them. Written as DNA, the CDR3 is TGTGCCAGCAGCTTACTGGCGGGCAATCAGCCCCAGCATTTT. Translated: CASSLLAGNQPQHF.

This rearrangement joins TRBV27 to TRBJ2-5, with D uncertain. V lost 3 bases and J 3 bases, leaving 8 bases between the germline ends. This CDR3 has 13 amino acids. Germline V gives CDR1 MNHEY, CDR2 SMNVEV (reference sequence). The CDR3 nucleotides read TGTGCCAGCAGTTTCGCTACCAAAGAGACCCAGTACTTC. Residues: CASSFATKETQYF.

This clonotype was picked up a small number of times. V gene TRBV20-1 combines with J gene TRBJ1-5; no clear D gene. The germline CDR1 and CDR2 sequences are DFQATT and SNEGSKA (reference sequence). The CDR3 sequence is 16 residues long. V lost 0 bases and J 5 bases, leaving 17 bases between the germline ends. The CDR3 bases are TGCAGTGCTAGAGACACGGGCCCCCAGCGGCATCAGCCCCAGCATTTT. Translated, it gives CSARDTGPQRHQPQHF.

A few counts support this clonotype. The chain uses TRBV5-6 and TRBJ1-1, with TRBD1 as a possible D gene (6 bases). V dropped 4 bases and J dropped 1 base, with 11 bases sitting between them. Per germline, CDR1 SGHDT and CDR2 YYEEEE. CDR3 length: 14 residues. CDR3 bases: TGTGCCAGCAGCCGCGGGACAAAGAACACTGAAGCTTTCTTT. It translates to CASSRGTKNTEAFF.

The genes are TRBV29-1 and TRBJ1-5, with a tentative D call TRBD1 (6 bases). V lost 4 bases and J 1 base, leaving 14 bases between the germline ends. CDR1 and CDR2 (germline): SQVTM, ANQGSEA. The length of the CDR3 is 15 residues. CDR3 sequence: CSVVIQGMSNQPQHF. The CDR3, as DNA: TGCAGCGTTGTAATCCAGGGGATGAGCAATCAGCCCCAGCATTTT.

This clonotype appeared a few times. The CDR3 coding sequence is TGTGCCACCAGTGACCCGGGACAGGGGGTATATGGCTACACCTTC. Translating it yields CATSDPGQGVYGYTF. The J gene is TRBJ1-2, the V gene TRBV24-1; 11 nucleotides match TRBD1. From germline, CDR1 is KGHDR and CDR2 SFDVKD. V was pared by 4 bases and J by 5 bases, with 5 bases of the junction left unmatched. The CDR3 extends over 15 amino acids.

As for this clonotype: The CDR3 does not end in the conserved phenylalanine or tryptophan, so this is likely a read error. This chain links TRBV19 with TRBJ1-2; D is unresolved. CDR3 length: 13 residues. The germline V and J ends were trimmed by 8 bases and 3 bases, with 13 bases remaining between them. From germline, CDR1 is LNHDA and CDR2 SQIVND (reference sequence). The CDR3: CASDGRGHYGYTL. CDR3 DNA sequence: TGTGCCAGTGATGGCCGAGGACACTATGGCTACACCTTA.

V usage is TRBV11-2 and J usage is TRBJ2-3; 7 nucleotides match TRBD2. This CDR3 contains 16 residues. J was trimmed by 2 bases and V by 4 bases; bases with no gene match: 9. Germline-derived CDR1 and CDR2 are SGHAT and FQNNGV. CDR3 nucleotide sequence: TGTGCCAGCAGCTCTAGCGGACTAATCTTCACAGATACGCAGTATTTT. Amino acid sequence: CASSSSGLIFTDTQYF.

V is TRBV2 and J is TRBJ2-3; D is perhaps TRBD1 (6 bases). The germline V gene encodes CDR1 SNHLY and CDR2 FYNNEI. V was pared by 2 bases and J by 4 bases, with 16 bases between. CDR3 length equals 16 residues. In DNA form, the CDR3 reads TGTGCCAGCAGTGAATTTGGACAGCCTTCATCAGATACGCAGTATTTT. Translated, it gives CASSEFGQPSSDTQYF.

The J gene is TRBJ2-2, the V gene TRBV4-2, with 9 bases aligning to TRBD2. The CDR3 totals 16 residues. With 1 base clipped from V and 5 bases from J, the junction kept 5 bases outside the gene matches. Per the germline V gene, CDR1 is LGHNA and CDR2 is YNFKEQ. CDR3 sequence (DNA): TGTGCCAGCAGCCAAGGAGCGGGGGGAGAGACCGGGGAGCTGTTTTTT. Translated, it gives CASSQGAGGETGELFF.